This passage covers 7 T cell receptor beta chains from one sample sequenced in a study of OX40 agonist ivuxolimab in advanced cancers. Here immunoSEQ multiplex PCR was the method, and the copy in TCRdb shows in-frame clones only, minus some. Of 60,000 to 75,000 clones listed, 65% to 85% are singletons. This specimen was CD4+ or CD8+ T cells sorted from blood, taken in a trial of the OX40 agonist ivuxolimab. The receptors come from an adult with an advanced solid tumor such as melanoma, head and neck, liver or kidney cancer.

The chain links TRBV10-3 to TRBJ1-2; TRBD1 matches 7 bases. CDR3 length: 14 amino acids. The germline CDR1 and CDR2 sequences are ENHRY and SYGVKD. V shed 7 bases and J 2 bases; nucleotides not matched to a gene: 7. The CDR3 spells CAITADRRNYGYTF. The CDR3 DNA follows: TGTGCCATCACTGCGGACAGGAGGAACTATGGCTACACCTTC.

The CDR3 nucleotides are TGTGCCAGTAGTATCTCTTCAGTCAACACCGGGGAGCTGTTTTTT. It specifies CASSISSVNTGELFF. V is TRBV19 and J is TRBJ2-2; D not certain. Germline V gene data show CDR1 as LNHDA and CDR2 as SQIVND (reference sequence). The CDR3 has 15 amino acids. The V gene lost 3 bases and the J gene lost 2 bases, with 10 bases spanning the gap.

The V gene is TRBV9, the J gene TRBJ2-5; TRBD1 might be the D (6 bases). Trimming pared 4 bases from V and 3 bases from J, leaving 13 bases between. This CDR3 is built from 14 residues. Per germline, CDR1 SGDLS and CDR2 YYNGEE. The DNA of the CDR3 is TGTGCCAGCAGCCCCCTGTACAGGGAAGAGACCCAGTACTTC. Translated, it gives CASSPLYREETQYF.

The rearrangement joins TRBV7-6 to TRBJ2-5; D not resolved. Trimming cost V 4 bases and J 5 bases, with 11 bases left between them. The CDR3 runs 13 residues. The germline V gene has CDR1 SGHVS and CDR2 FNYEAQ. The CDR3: CASSSRVWETQYF. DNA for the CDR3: TGTGCCAGCAGCTCCCGGGTATGGGAGACCCAGTACTTC.

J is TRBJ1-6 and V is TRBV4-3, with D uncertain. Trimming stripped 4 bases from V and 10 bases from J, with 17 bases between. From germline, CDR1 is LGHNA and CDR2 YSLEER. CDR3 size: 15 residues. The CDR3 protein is CASSPSAEVGSPLHF. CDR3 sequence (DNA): TGCGCCAGCAGCCCAAGCGCGGAAGTTGGCTCACCCCTCCACTTT.

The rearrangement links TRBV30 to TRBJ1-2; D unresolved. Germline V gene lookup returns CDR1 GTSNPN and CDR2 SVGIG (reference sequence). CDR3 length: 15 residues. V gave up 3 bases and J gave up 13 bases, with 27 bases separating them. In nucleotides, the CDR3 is TGTGCCTGGAGCCGTAAAATCGGTCCGTACAAGGTGTGCACCTTC. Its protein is CAWSRKIGPYKVCTF.

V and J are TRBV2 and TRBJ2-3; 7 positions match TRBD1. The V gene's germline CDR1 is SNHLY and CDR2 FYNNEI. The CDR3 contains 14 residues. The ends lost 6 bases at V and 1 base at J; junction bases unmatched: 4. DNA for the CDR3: TGTGCCAGCAGGAGGGACAGCCGCACAGATACGCAGTATTTT. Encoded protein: CASRRDSRTDTQYF.